One sample yielded the 18 T cell receptor beta chains listed below, sequenced in a study of CXCR4 blockade with PD-1 therapy in pancreatic cancer. Generated by immunoSEQ multiplex PCR, the TCRdb table keeps only in-frame clones and is missing some. Seen here are about 8,100 clones, roughly three fifths observed once, and the top ten hold roughly 7.3%. Material for sequencing was tumor tissue. The receptors derive from a human donor with pancreatic ductal adenocarcinoma.

This clone occurred a few times. The chain has TRBV15 and TRBJ2-5, with 7 bases that match TRBD1. Per the germline V gene, CDR1 is LNHNV and CDR2 is YYDKDF (reference sequence). This CDR3 has 14 amino acids. The trim removed 3 bases at V and 3 bases at J, leaving 4 bases unmatched. CDR3 residues: CATSRPGQKETQYF. CDR3 DNA sequence: TGTGCCACCAGCAGGCCGGGACAGAAAGAGACCCAGTACTTC. Combining the CDR3 with reference TRBV15 and TRBJ2-5 gives the whole variable domain DAMVIQNPRYQVTQFGKPVTLSCSQTLNHNVMYWYQQKSSQAPKLLFHYYDKDFNNEADTPDNFQSRRPNTSFCFLDIRSPGLGDTAMYLCATSRPGQKETQYFGPGTRLLVL.

The J gene is TRBJ2-5, the V gene TRBV9, with D maybe TRBD2 (5 bases). Trimming removed 5 bases at V and 1 base at J, with 9 bases between. The germline gives CDR1 SGDLS, CDR2 YYNGEE. This CDR3 has 13 residues. The CDR3 is CASSPSFQETQYF. As DNA, the CDR3 is TGTGCCAGCAGTCCTAGCTTCCAAGAGACCCAGTACTTC.

Written as DNA, the CDR3 is TGCGCCAGCAGTGATCAAAACAGCCCGCGGGCCACTGAAGCTTTCTTT. Translated: CASSDQNSPRATEAFF. The chain joins TRBV10-2 to TRBJ1-1; D uncertain. This CDR3 contains 16 residues. Trimming stripped 3 bases from V and 4 bases from J, with 18 bases between. Per germline, CDR1 WSHSY and CDR2 SAAADI.

This clone was detected only a few times. CDR3 sequence (DNA): TGTGCCAGCAGCTTAGCGGGCGGCAACAATGAGCAGTTCTTC. Its protein is CASSLAGGNNEQFF. V gene TRBV7-6 combines with J gene TRBJ2-1, with D uncertain. V lost 0 bases to trimming and J lost 5 bases, with 8 bases between them. Germline V gives CDR1 SGHVS, CDR2 FNYEAQ. The CDR3 is 14 amino acids.

This clone turned up a few times. The V gene is TRBV19, the J gene TRBJ2-7; 7 bases are shared with TRBD1. The CDR3 sequence is 14 residues long. In germline, CDR1 is LNHDA, CDR2 SQIVND (reference sequence). Trimming cost V 5 bases and J 3 bases; bases outside gene matches: 7. The CDR3 loop is CASSRSRDSYEQYF. The DNA for the CDR3 is TGTGCCAGTAGTCGCTCCCGGGACAGCTACGAGCAGTACTTC.

V gene TRBV19 combines with J gene TRBJ2-2; D unclear. The V gene lost 6 bases and the J gene lost 2 bases, with 13 bases spanning the gap. CDR3 size: 15 residues. Germline V gene lookup returns CDR1 LNHDA and CDR2 SQIVND (reference sequence). The CDR3 DNA follows: TGTGCCAGTAGCCCCCGCGGTCCTAACACCGGGGAGCTGTTTTTT. Translated, it gives CASSPRGPNTGELFF.

Comment on this clone: The junction departs from germline at one end; a sequencing error may be responsible. The DNA has an unread or ambiguous base, and its residue is written X. The rearrangement joins TRBV6-8 to TRBJ2-5; D might be TRBD1 (6 bases). Germline V gives CDR1 MNHGY, CDR2 SAAAGT. CDR3 length: 14 residues. Here the CDR3 DNA reads TGTRCCAGCTCCCACCCAGGGGAGCAAGAGACCCAGTACTTC. Translation: CXSSHPGEQETQYF.

This clone was found a few times. The chain carries TRBV5-1 and TRBJ2-1; D may be TRBD2 (6 bases). The V end was cut by 0 bases, the J end by 0 bases, with 7 bases between. CDR1 and CDR2 (germline): SGHRS, YFSETQ. The CDR3 runs to 15 residues. CDR3 bases: TGCGCCAGCAGCTTGGGCGGGGACTCCTACAATGAGCAGTTCTTC. Translated, it gives CASSLGGDSYNEQFF.

The chain carries TRBV19 and TRBJ2-7, with D possibly being TRBD1 (6 bases). V was pared by 4 bases and J by 4 bases, with 17 bases between. CDR1 LNHDA and CDR2 SQIVND come from the germline V gene (reference sequence). The CDR3 runs to 15 residues. The CDR3 loop reads CASSTRQAPGYEQYF. CDR3 DNA sequence: TGTGCCAGTAGTACCAGACAGGCGCCTGGATACGAGCAGTACTTC. Full variable domain (missing parts from reference TRBV19 and TRBJ2-7): DGGITQSPKYLFRKEGQNVTLSCEQNLNHDAMYWYRQDPGQGLRLIYYSQIVNDFQKGDIAEGYSVSREKKESFPLTVTSAQKNPTAFYLCASSTRQAPGYEQYFGPGTRLTVT.

This clone was found once. The V and J genes are TRBV15 and TRBJ2-5; D is tentatively TRBD1 or TRBD2 (7 bases each). The V and J ends lost 3 bases and 5 bases respectively, with 16 bases between them. CDR3 length equals 15 residues. The germline V gene has CDR1 LNHNV and CDR2 YYDKDF (reference sequence). The CDR3 DNA sequence: TGTGCCACCAGCAGCAGGGGGGGGGCTTGGGAGACCCAGTACTTC. Translation gives CATSSRGGAWETQYF.

The V call is TRBV6-8, the J call TRBJ1-1, with D possibly being TRBD1 (5 bases). The CDR3 consists of 12 residues. In germline, CDR1 is MNHGY, CDR2 SAAAGT. Trimming pared 7 bases from V and 10 bases from J, leaving 16 bases between. In nucleotides, the CDR3 is TGTGCCAGCACCAACGGGCGGGGACGAGCTTTCTTT. Protein: CASTNGRGRAFF.

This clone is labeled as medium-sized. CDR3 residues: CASSESGGNTEAFF. The CDR3 coding sequence is TGTGCCAGCAGCGAGAGCGGAGGGAACACTGAAGCTTTCTTT. V gene TRBV11-3 combines with J gene TRBJ1-1; D unresolved. The ends were cut back, 5 bases at V and 1 base at J, with 11 bases in the middle. The CDR3 has 14 residues. The germline V gene encodes CDR1 SGHNT and CDR2 YENEEA.

V usage is TRBV18 and J usage is TRBJ2-1; D unresolved. The CDR3 runs 14 residues. Germline CDR1 is KGHSH and CDR2 is LQKENI. Trimming stripped 0 bases from V and 12 bases from J, with 15 bases between. CDR3 loop: CASSPPSDADWQFF. The CDR3, as DNA: TGTGCCAGCTCACCACCATCGGACGCAGATTGGCAGTTCTTC.

The rearrangement joins TRBV14 to TRBJ2-5; D might be TRBD1 (5 bases). Trimming left V 5 bases short and J 4 bases short, with 14 bases between. Per germline, CDR1 SGHDN and CDR2 FVKESK. The CDR3 spans 14 residues. This CDR3 is CASSSTVGIETQYF. The CDR3 bases are TGTGCCAGCAGCTCGACAGTGGGGATAGAGACCCAGTACTTC.

This clone has only a few counts. The chain couples TRBV6-4 to TRBJ2-7; the match to TRBD2 covers 7 bases. The CDR3 loop spans 13 amino acids. Losses at the gene ends were 5 bases for V and 5 bases for J; bases not matched to a gene: 6. CDR1 is MRHNA and CDR2 is SNTAGT in the germline V gene. CDR3: CASSYPGGNEQYF. Here the CDR3 DNA reads TGTGCCAGCAGTTACCCCGGGGGGAACGAGCAGTACTTC.

V and J are TRBV4-1 and TRBJ1-1, with 7 bases aligning to TRBD1. The CDR3 spans 15 residues. CDR1 MGHRA and CDR2 YSYEKL come from the germline V gene. Germline trimming cut 0 bases from V and 10 bases from J; bases unmatched to any gene: 11. Here the CDR3 reads CASSQDSMGRGRAFF. CDR3 nucleotide sequence: TGCGCCAGCAGCCAAGATTCGATGGGGAGGGGGCGAGCTTTCTTT.

The chain uses TRBV9 and TRBJ1-1; D ambiguous. This CDR3 is 13 amino acids long. Germline CDR1 and CDR2: SGDLS and YYNGEE. V was shortened by 1 base and J by 5 bases, with 9 bases between the two germline ends. CDR3 in DNA: TGTGCCAGCAGCGTAAACCATGGGACTGAAGCTTTCTTT. It specifies CASSVNHGTEAFF.

J is TRBJ1-5 and V is TRBV28; weak D call: TRBD1 (6 bases). The CDR3 length is 16 residues. Germline V lookup: CDR1 MDHEN, CDR2 SYDVKM. The V and J ends lost 4 bases and 0 bases respectively, with 13 bases between them. CDR3 bases: TGTGCCAGCAGTTACCCGGGGGCCTATAGCAATCAGCCCCAGCATTTT. It encodes CASSYPGAYSNQPQHF.